The sequence of this T cell receptor beta chain was determined in a study of control samples from healthy donors and cancer patients. The assay was immunoSEQ multiplex PCR, and TCRdb's table has in-frame clones only and misses some. The sample consists of 40,000 to 60,000 clones, around nine tenths of them appearing once. From germline, CDR1 is ENHRY and CDR2 SYGVKD. This CDR3 region has 18 residues. The germline V and J ends were trimmed by 2 bases and 3 bases, with 23 bases remaining between them. Sequences were obtained from PBMCs. The rearrangement joins TRBV10-3 to TRBJ2-7; D perhaps matches TRBD1 (6 bases). This receptor was identified in a man aged 50-59 years with head and neck cancer. The CDR3 loop is CAISETGTRSLRDYEQYF. The CDR3, as DNA: TGTGCCATCAGTGAGACGGGGACAAGGTCCCTCAGGGACTACGAGCAGTACTTC.